Listed below are T cell receptor beta chains from one sample, sequenced in a study of T cells in Graves' hyperthyroidism and ophthalmopathy. TCRdb re-called the multiplex PCR reads through MiXCR, storing one row per CDR3 protein. The sample comprises some 300,000 distinct CDR3 sequences, approximately 18% of which are singletons, and less than 40% rests with the top ten. Sequences were obtained from blood. These receptors originate from a man between 45 and 60 years old with Graves' ophthalmopathy. Each CDR3 is given with its conserved first and last residue. The order of the fields is CDR3 protein, CDR3 DNA, D gene, J gene, clone size, V gene. The D gene is left open where the match is weak. Size is stated for part of the rows, as once, few or many counts, or as a class when the clone is expanded.

CDR3aa: CATRPTGGTDTQYF; CDR3nt: TGTGCCACCAGGCCGACAGGGGGAACAGATACGCAGTATTTT; d_gene: TRBD1; j_gene: TRBJ2-3; abundance: .; v_gene: TRBV24-1
CDR3aa: CASSPTPSSGRAGKTQYF; CDR3nt: TGTGCCAGCAGTCCTACTCCATCTAGCGGGAGGGCCGGTAAGACCCAGTACTTC; d_gene: TRBD2; j_gene: TRBJ2-5; abundance: many; v_gene: TRBV2
CDR3aa: CASSRYGDETQYF; CDR3nt: TGTGCCAGCAGCCGTTACGGGGATGAGACCCAGTACTTC; d_gene: .; j_gene: TRBJ2-5; abundance: few; v_gene: TRBV5-4
CDR3aa: CASSGLAGGPSETQYF; CDR3nt: TGTGCCAGCAGTGGACTAGCGGGAGGGCCCTCAGAGACCCAGTACTTC; d_gene: TRBD2; j_gene: TRBJ2-5; abundance: many; v_gene: TRBV12-3/TRBV12-4
CDR3aa: CAISAWLQETQYF; CDR3nt: TGTGCCATCAGTGCATGGCTCCAAGAGACCCAGTACTTC; d_gene: .; j_gene: TRBJ2-5; abundance: many; v_gene: TRBV10-3
CDR3aa: CASSLKTGTGNTIYF; CDR3nt: TGTGCCAGCAGTTTAAAGACAGGAACTGGAAACACCATATATTTT; d_gene: .; j_gene: TRBJ1-3; abundance: .; v_gene: TRBV28
CDR3aa: CASRRVAGATHEQFF; CDR3nt: TGTGCCAGCAGGCGGGTGGCAGGAGCAACGCATGAGCAGTTCTTC; d_gene: .; j_gene: TRBJ2-1; abundance: .; v_gene: TRBV6-4
CDR3aa: CASSASSPNSPLHF; CDR3nt: TGTGCCAGCAGTGCCAGCTCCCCGAATTCACCCCTCCACTTT; d_gene: .; j_gene: TRBJ1-6; abundance: many; v_gene: TRBV2
CDR3aa: CAWSEQGEGYTF; CDR3nt: TGTGCCTGGAGTGAGCAGGGGGAAGGCTACACCTTC; d_gene: TRBD1; j_gene: TRBJ1-2; abundance: many; v_gene: TRBV30
CDR3aa: CASSLVGGAETQYF; CDR3nt: TGTGCCAGCAGCTTGGTTGGGGGTGCAGAGACCCAGTACTTC; d_gene: .; j_gene: TRBJ2-5; abundance: few; v_gene: TRBV11-2
CDR3aa: CASTGGGGTEAFF; CDR3nt: TGCGCCAGCACCGGGGGAGGGGGCACTGAAGCTTTCTTT; d_gene: .; j_gene: TRBJ1-1; abundance: many; v_gene: TRBV5-1
CDR3aa: CASSLGQGALRAQYF; CDR3nt: TGCGCCAGCAGCTTGGGACAGGGGGCCCTCAGGGCCCAGTACTTC; d_gene: TRBD1; j_gene: TRBJ2-5; abundance: .; v_gene: TRBV5-1
CDR3aa: CASSSGTSGLRGDTQYF; CDR3nt: TGTGCCAGCAGCTCCGGGACTAGCGGACTCAGGGGAGATACGCAGTATTTT; d_gene: TRBD2; j_gene: TRBJ2-3; abundance: .; v_gene: TRBV5-4
CDR3aa: CSARDNGLGGWTEAFF; CDR3nt: TGCAGTGCTAGAGATAATGGGTTGGGGGGTTGGACTGAAGCTTTCTTT; d_gene: .; j_gene: TRBJ1-1; abundance: few; v_gene: TRBV20-1
CDR3aa: CASSPYRGGTEAFF; CDR3nt: TGTGCCAGCTCACCTTACAGGGGTGGGACTGAAGCTTTCTTT; d_gene: TRBD1; j_gene: TRBJ1-1; abundance: many; v_gene: TRBV18
CDR3aa: CASSPVLSSYEQYF; CDR3nt: TGCGCCAGCAGCCCTGTGCTCAGCTCCTACGAGCAGTACTTC; d_gene: .; j_gene: TRBJ2-7; abundance: many; v_gene: TRBV4-1
CDR3aa: CASSEGLAGVFNLDEQFF; CDR3nt: TGTGCCAGCAGCGAGGGGCTAGCGGGAGTCTTTAACCTCGATGAGCAGTTCTTC; d_gene: TRBD2; j_gene: TRBJ2-1; abundance: .; v_gene: TRBV6-1
CDR3aa: CASSPQPSGRATFSGELFF; CDR3nt: TGTGCCAGCAGTCCCCAGCCAAGCGGGAGGGCCACATTCTCCGGGGAGCTGTTTTTT; d_gene: TRBD2; j_gene: TRBJ2-2; abundance: .; v_gene: TRBV28
CDR3aa: CSVGVGDGYTF; CDR3nt: TGCAGCGTTGGAGTAGGGGATGGCTACACCTTC; d_gene: .; j_gene: TRBJ1-2; abundance: .; v_gene: TRBV29-1
CDR3aa: CASSLNRNYGYTF; CDR3nt: TGTGCCAGCAGTTTAAACAGGAACTATGGCTACACCTTC; d_gene: .; j_gene: TRBJ1-2; abundance: few; v_gene: TRBV28
CDR3aa: CASSPGTGKAGELFF; CDR3nt: TGTGCCAGCAGCCCTGGGACAGGGAAAGCCGGGGAGCTGTTTTTT; d_gene: TRBD1; j_gene: TRBJ2-2; abundance: .; v_gene: TRBV11-2
CDR3aa: CASSPRQGDSPLHF; CDR3nt: TGTGCCAGCTCACCGAGACAGGGTGATTCACCCCTCCACTTT; d_gene: TRBD1; j_gene: TRBJ1-6; abundance: many; v_gene: TRBV18
CDR3aa: CASSQPGQGGEQSF; CDR3nt: TGTGCCAGCAGCCAGCCGGGACAGGGAGGTGAGCAGTCCTTC; d_gene: TRBD1; j_gene: TRBJ2-1; abundance: .; v_gene: TRBV3-1
CDR3aa: CASTNARFGNYGYTF; CDR3nt: TGTGCCAGCACAAATGCCAGATTTGGTAACTATGGCTACACCTTC; d_gene: .; j_gene: TRBJ1-2; abundance: .; v_gene: TRBV5-4
CDR3aa: CASSSFSGGTGGSDTQYF; CDR3nt: TGTGCCAGCAGTTCCTTTTCAGGGGGGACAGGGGGATCAGATACGCAGTATTTT; d_gene: TRBD1; j_gene: TRBJ2-3; abundance: few; v_gene: TRBV25-1
CDR3aa: CSARPTGGFENTEAFF; CDR3nt: TGCAGTGCTAGACCTACAGGGGGGTTTGAGAACACTGAAGCTTTCTTT; d_gene: TRBD1; j_gene: TRBJ1-1; abundance: many; v_gene: TRBV20-1
CDR3aa: CASSLTSGYEQYF; CDR3nt: TGTGCCAGCAGCTTAACTAGCGGTTACGAGCAGTACTTC; d_gene: TRBD2; j_gene: TRBJ2-7; abundance: many; v_gene: TRBV5-8